Listed here are 32 T cell receptor beta chains from one sample, sequenced in a study of T cells expressing NK-cell markers. Reprocessing the 5' RACE reads, TCRdb reports a single entry for every CDR3 protein and omits DNA. The sample data list some 110,000 distinct CDR3 sequences. The sample consisted of blood T cells: a sorted CD56 or NKG2C T cell subset, CD4+ or CD8+ T cells, or bulk PBMC T cells (not recorded which). The receptors were sampled from a woman aged 18 to 75 in good health.

The V call is TRBV15, the J call TRBJ2-1; TCRdb outputs TRBD2, but without DNA this stays unchecked. This CDR3 spans 14 amino acids. CDR1 and CDR2 (germline): LNHNV, YYDKDF (reference sequence). This CDR3 reads CATSIAGGSNEQFF.

CDR3 residues: CSLAGGSTDTQYF. The J gene is TRBJ2-3, the V gene TRBV29-1; TCRdb reports TRBD2, a call that lacks DNA to check it against. The V gene's germline CDR1 is SQVTM and CDR2 ANQGSEA. The CDR3 runs 13 residues.

The rearrangement links TRBV2 to TRBJ1-2. The germline CDR1 and CDR2 sequences are SNHLY and FYNNEI. The CDR3 is 14 amino acids. CDR3 in amino acids: CASSRFSGDDGYTF.

The V and J genes are TRBV2 and TRBJ2-5; absent DNA, TCRdb's TRBD1 call cannot be checked. Per germline, CDR1 SNHLY and CDR2 FYNNEI. The CDR3 runs to 15 residues. Here the CDR3 reads CASSETNARQETQYF. Based on the CDR3 plus reference TRBV2 and TRBJ2-5, the full variable domain is EPEVTQTPSHQVTQMGQEVILRCVPISNHLYFYWYRQILGQKVEFLVSFYNNEISEKSEIFDDQFSVERPDGSNFTLKIRSTKLEDSAMYFCASSETNARQETQYFGPGTRLLVL.

J is TRBJ2-3 and V is TRBV5-6; TCRdb's D call, TRBD2, is unchecked because there is no DNA. Germline CDR1 reads SGHDT; CDR2 reads YYEEEE. CDR3 length equals 16 residues. This chain's CDR3 is CASSAASGEGQDTQYF.

The V call is TRBV18, the J call TRBJ1-2. There are 14 residues in the CDR3. Germline V gene lookup returns CDR1 KGHSH and CDR2 LQKENI. CDR3 sequence: CASSPQGMNYGYTF.

The rearrangement joins TRBV3-1 to TRBJ2-2. The length of the CDR3 is 16 residues. Germline V CDR1 and CDR2: LGHDT, YNNKEL (reference sequence). The CDR3 here is CASSQGSYGYTGELFF.

The chain couples TRBV29-1 to TRBJ1-2; TCRdb calls TRBD1, which cannot be checked without DNA. In germline, CDR1 is SQVTM, CDR2 ANQGSEA. This CDR3 is built from 11 residues. The CDR3 sequence: CSVPTGDGYTF.

The chain links TRBV19 to TRBJ2-2. Germline CDR1 reads LNHDA; CDR2 reads SQIVND (reference sequence). The CDR3 sequence is 12 residues long. CDR3 sequence reads: CASSTGAGELFF.

This chain uses TRBV27 with TRBJ2-3. This CDR3 has 11 residues. CDR1 is MNHEY, CDR2 SMNVEV, per germline (reference sequence). The chain's CDR3 is CASSLGDTQYF.

The J gene is TRBJ1-1, the V gene TRBV30. This CDR3 region has 13 residues. The germline V gene has CDR1 GTSNPN and CDR2 SVGIG (reference sequence). The CDR3 sequence is CAWSGAAWAEAFF.

The chain uses TRBV12-3 or TRBV12-4 and TRBJ1-2; no DNA is available, so the TRBD1 call from TCRdb remains unchecked. There are 15 residues in the CDR3. The CDR3 reads CASGSHTINRVGGTF.

V is TRBV4-3 and J is TRBJ2-1; TCRdb's assignment of TRBD2 cannot be checked, as there is no DNA. The CDR3 contains 17 residues. In germline, CDR1 is LGHNA, CDR2 YSLEER. The CDR3 protein is CASSQDSSPGSYNEQFF.

The rearrangement links TRBV19 to TRBJ2-1; TCRdb's D gene call, TRBD2, goes unchecked for lack of DNA. The CDR3 extends over 17 amino acids. Germline V gene lookup returns CDR1 LNHDA and CDR2 SQIVND (reference sequence). CDR3 loop: CASTPGTRTGGRVEQFF.

The J gene is TRBJ2-6, the V gene TRBV5-8. The CDR3 covers 15 residues. CDR1 is SGHTS and CDR2 is YDEGEE in the germline V gene. This CDR3 reads CASSLADSGANVLTF.

The rearrangement uses TRBV12-3 or TRBV12-4 and TRBJ2-1. The CDR3 consists of 12 residues. CDR3 in amino acids: CASSMGLSEQFF.

The chain carries TRBV5-1 and TRBJ1-4; there is no DNA to check the TCRdb D call of TRBD1. The CDR3 length is 13 residues. Germline lookup yields CDR1 SGHRS and CDR2 YFSETQ. The CDR3 region is CASSFEGGEKLFF.

The genes are TRBV11-2 and TRBJ1-6. Germline V gene lookup returns CDR1 SGHAT and CDR2 FQNNGV. This CDR3 region has 15 residues. CDR3 protein: CASSTLMGWASPLHF.

The chain combines TRBV20-1 with TRBJ2-1; TCRdb's D call, TRBD1, is unchecked because there is no DNA. This CDR3 region has 14 residues. CDR1 and CDR2 from the germline V gene are DFQATT and SNEGSKA (reference sequence). The CDR3 spells CSAREDRGRYAKFF.

The CDR3 sequence is CASSLEQGVEAFF. V gene TRBV7-6 combines with J gene TRBJ1-1; the TCRdb call, TRBD1, lacks DNA for checking. This CDR3 is built from 13 residues. Germline V gene sequence: CDR1 SGHVS, CDR2 FNYEAQ.

The chain joins TRBV12-3 or TRBV12-4 to TRBJ2-5. The CDR3 contains 14 residues. The CDR3 spells CASSRDQYQETQYF.

This rearrangement joins TRBV28 to TRBJ2-3; TCRdb returns TRBD2, unconfirmable since there is no DNA. The CDR3 has 16 residues. The V gene's germline CDR1 is MDHEN and CDR2 SYDVKM. The CDR3 sequence: CASSDVAGISTDTQYF.

The V and J genes are TRBV19 and TRBJ1-2. The CDR3 totals 12 residues. Per the germline V gene, CDR1 is LNHDA and CDR2 is SQIVND (reference sequence). The CDR3 region is CASRTGYYGYTF.

The rearrangement uses TRBV30 and TRBJ1-2. CDR1 is GTSNPN, CDR2 SVGIG, per germline (reference sequence). The CDR3 extends over 11 amino acids. The CDR3 loop is CAWGPRAGYTF.

The J gene is TRBJ2-1, the V gene TRBV7-9. CDR1 SEHNR and CDR2 FQNEAQ come from the germline V gene (reference sequence). The CDR3 runs to 15 residues. CDR3 in amino acids: CASSATFSSYNEQFF.

The chain couples TRBV9 to TRBJ2-1. The V gene's germline CDR1 is SGDLS and CDR2 YYNGEE. The CDR3 loop spans 12 amino acids. CDR3 region: CASSVATDEQFF.

The rearrangement links TRBV12-3 or TRBV12-4 to TRBJ1-4; the TRBD1 assignment by TCRdb is unverifiable without DNA. The CDR3 consists of 17 residues. The CDR3 loop is CASRTVQGASPNEKLFF.

The chain couples TRBV20-1 to TRBJ2-2. From germline, CDR1 is DFQATT and CDR2 SNEGSKA (reference sequence). CDR3 length equals 13 residues. CDR3 in amino acids: CSAREDLTGELFF.

The chain couples TRBV7-9 to TRBJ1-2. This CDR3 has 12 amino acids. Germline CDR1 SEHNR, CDR2 FQNEAQ (reference sequence). CDR3 residues: CASSLETAGYTF.

The V and J genes are TRBV29-1 and TRBJ1-1; checking the TCRdb D call of TRBD1 is not possible without DNA. The CDR3 covers 11 residues. In germline, CDR1 is SQVTM, CDR2 ANQGSEA. This chain's CDR3 is CSVPLGPEAFF.

The V call is TRBV13, the J call TRBJ2-5; TCRdb gives TRBD1 as the D gene, but with no DNA this cannot be confirmed. Per germline, CDR1 PRHDT and CDR2 FYEKMQ (reference sequence). This CDR3 is 14 amino acids long. The CDR3 is CASSLGTGQETQYF.

V gene TRBV20-1 combines with J gene TRBJ2-4; the TCRdb call, TRBD1, lacks DNA for checking. Germline V lookup: CDR1 DFQATT, CDR2 SNEGSKA (reference sequence). The CDR3 sequence is 13 residues long. This CDR3 reads CSARGDSKNIQYF.